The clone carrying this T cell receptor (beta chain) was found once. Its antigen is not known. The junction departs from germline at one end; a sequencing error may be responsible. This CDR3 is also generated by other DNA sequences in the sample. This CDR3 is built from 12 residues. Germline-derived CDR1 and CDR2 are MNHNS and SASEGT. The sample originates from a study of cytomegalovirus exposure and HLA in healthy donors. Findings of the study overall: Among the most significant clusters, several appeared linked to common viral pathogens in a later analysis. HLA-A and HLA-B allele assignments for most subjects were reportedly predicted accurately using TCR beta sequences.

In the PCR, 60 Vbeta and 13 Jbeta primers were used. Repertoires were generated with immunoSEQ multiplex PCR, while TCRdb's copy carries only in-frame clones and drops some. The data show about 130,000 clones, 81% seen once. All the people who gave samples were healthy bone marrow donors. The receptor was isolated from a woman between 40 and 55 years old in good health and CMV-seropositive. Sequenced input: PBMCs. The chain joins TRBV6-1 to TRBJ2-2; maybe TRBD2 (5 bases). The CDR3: CASSEASGELFF. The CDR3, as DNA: TGTGCCAGCAGTGAAGCCTCCGGGGAGCTGTTCTTT.